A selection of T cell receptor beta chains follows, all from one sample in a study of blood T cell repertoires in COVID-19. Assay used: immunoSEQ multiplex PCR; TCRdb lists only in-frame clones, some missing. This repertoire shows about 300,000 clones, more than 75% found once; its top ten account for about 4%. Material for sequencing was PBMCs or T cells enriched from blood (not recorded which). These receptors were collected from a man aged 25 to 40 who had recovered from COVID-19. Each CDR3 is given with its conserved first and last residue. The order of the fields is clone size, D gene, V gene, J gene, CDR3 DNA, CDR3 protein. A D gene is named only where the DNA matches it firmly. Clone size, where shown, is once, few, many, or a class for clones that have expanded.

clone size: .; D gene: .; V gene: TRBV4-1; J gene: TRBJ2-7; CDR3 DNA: TGCGCCAGCAGCCAACGGGGTGCCTACGAGCAGTACTTC; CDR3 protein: CASSQRGAYEQYF
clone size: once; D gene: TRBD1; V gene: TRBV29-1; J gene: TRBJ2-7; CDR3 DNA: TGCAGCGTCGCGACAGGGGGCTACGAGCAGTACTTC; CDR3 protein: CSVATGGYEQYF
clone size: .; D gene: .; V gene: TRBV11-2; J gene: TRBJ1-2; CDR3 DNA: TGTGCCAGCAGCTTAAGCCCAGGGAGGGCGAATGGCTACACCTTC; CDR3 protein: CASSLSPGRANGYTF
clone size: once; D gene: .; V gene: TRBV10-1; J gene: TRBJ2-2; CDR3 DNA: TGCGCCAGCCAGGCCAGTGGCACCGGGGAGCTGTTTTTT; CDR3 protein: CASQASGTGELFF
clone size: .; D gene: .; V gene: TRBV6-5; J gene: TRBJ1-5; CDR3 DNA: TGTGCCAGCAGTCCCATTCAGCGGTACAATCAGCCCCAGCATTTT; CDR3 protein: CASSPIQRYNQPQHF
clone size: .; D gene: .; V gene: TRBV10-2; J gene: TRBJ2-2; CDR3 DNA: TGCGCCAGCAGTGTATCGCGGGAAAGGGAGCTGTTTTTT; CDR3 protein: CASSVSRERELFF
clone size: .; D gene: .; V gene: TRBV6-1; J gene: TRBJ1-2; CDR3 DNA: TGTGCCAGCAGTGAATTGGCGGATGGCTACACCTTC; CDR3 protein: CASSELADGYTF
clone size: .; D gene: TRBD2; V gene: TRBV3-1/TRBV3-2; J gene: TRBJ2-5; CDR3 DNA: TGTGCCAGCAGCCAAGCCGGGACTAGTGGGGAGACCCAGTACTTC; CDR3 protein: CASSQAGTSGETQYF
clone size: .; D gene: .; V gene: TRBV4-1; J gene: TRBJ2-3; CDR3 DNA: TGCGCCAGCAGCCAGATAGACAATCAAGGGCCCCGCGGGGATACGCAGTATTTT; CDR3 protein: CASSQIDNQGPRGDTQYF
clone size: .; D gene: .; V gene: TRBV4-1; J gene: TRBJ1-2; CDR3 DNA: TGCGCCAGCAGCCAAGTTCCTACAGGGATAAATGGCTACACCTTC; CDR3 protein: CASSQVPTGINGYTF
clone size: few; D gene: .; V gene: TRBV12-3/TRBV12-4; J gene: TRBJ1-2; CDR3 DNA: TGTGCCAGCAGTTTAGGGACTTATGAGGGCTACACCTTC; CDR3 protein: CASSLGTYEGYTF
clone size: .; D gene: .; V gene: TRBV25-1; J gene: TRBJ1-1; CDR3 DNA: TGTGCCAGCAGTGAATTGCGGGAATCTGGAATCAAAGCTTTCTTT; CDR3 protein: CASSELRESGIKAFF
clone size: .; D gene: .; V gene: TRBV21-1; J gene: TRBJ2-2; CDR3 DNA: TGTGCCAGCAGTTGGGGTAATCTAGCGGGAGGGCAAATCGGGGAGCTGTTTTTT; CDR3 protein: CASSWGNLAGGQIGELFF
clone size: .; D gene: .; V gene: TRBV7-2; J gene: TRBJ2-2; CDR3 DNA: TGTGCCAGCAGCTTAAGTCAGGGGGAGCTGTTTTTT; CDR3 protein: CASSLSQGELFF
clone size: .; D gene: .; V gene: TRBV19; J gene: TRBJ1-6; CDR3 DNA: TGTGCCAGTAGTATCGGCGTGGTGGGCTTGTCCTATAATTCACCCCTCCACTTT; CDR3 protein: CASSIGVVGLSYNSPLHF
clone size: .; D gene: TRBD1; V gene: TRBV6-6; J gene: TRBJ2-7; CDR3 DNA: TGTGCCAGCAGTTACCCGGACAGGGGGGCCTACGAGCAGTACTTC; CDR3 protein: CASSYPDRGAYEQYF
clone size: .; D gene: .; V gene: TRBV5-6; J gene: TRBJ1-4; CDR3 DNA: TGTGCCAGCAGCCTCATAACAGGAGCGGGTAATGAAAAACTGTTTTTT; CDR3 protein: CASSLITGAGNEKLFF
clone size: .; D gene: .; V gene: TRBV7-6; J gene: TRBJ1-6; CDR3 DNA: TGTGCCAGCAGCTTAGCGGCACGGGGAAGTTATTCACCCCTCCACTTT; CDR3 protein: CASSLAARGSYSPLHF
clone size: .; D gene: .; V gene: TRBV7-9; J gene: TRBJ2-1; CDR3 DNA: TGTGCCAGCAGCTTAAGGAGCGCCGATTCCTACAATGAGCAGTTCTTC; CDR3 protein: CASSLRSADSYNEQFF
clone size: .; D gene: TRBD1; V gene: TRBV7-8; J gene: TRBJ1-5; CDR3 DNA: TGTGCCAGCAGCTTAGGGACAGGGGGCGGTCAGCCCCAGCATTTT; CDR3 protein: CASSLGTGGGQPQHF
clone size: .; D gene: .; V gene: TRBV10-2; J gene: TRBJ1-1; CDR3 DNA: TGCGCCAGCAGTGAGTGGGGGGGGGACACTGAAGCTTTCTTT; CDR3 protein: CASSEWGGDTEAFF
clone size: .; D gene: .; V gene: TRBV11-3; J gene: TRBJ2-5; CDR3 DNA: TGTGCCAGCAGCTTAAGCGGGCCCCCTCACTTC; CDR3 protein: CASSLSGPPHF
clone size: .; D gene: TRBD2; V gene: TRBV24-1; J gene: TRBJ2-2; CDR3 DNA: TGTGCCACCAGTCGACTAGCGGGAGGATCGGCCGCCGGGGAGCTGTTTTTT; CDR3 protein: CATSRLAGGSAAGELFF
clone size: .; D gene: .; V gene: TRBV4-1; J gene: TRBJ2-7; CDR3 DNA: TGCGCCAGCAGCCACCCCACCCGGACAAACGAGCAGTACTTC; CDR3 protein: CASSHPTRTNEQYF
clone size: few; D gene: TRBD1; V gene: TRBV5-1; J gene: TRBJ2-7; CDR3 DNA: TGCGCCAGCAGCTTCCGGGACAGGCCCTACGAGCAGTACTTC; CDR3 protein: CASSFRDRPYEQYF
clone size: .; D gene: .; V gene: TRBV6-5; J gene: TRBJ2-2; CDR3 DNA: TGTGCCAGCAGTTACTCGGCAGGGTCGAGCACCGGGGAGCTGTTTTTT; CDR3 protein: CASSYSAGSSTGELFF
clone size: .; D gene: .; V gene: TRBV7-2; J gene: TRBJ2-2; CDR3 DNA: TGTGCCAGCAGCTCTTACACCGGGGAGCTGTTTTTT; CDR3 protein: CASSSYTGELFF
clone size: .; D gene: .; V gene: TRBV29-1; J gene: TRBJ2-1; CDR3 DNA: TGCAGCGCCAGATTTCGTGGTGCGGGCGATGAGCAGTTCTTC; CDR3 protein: CSARFRGAGDEQFF